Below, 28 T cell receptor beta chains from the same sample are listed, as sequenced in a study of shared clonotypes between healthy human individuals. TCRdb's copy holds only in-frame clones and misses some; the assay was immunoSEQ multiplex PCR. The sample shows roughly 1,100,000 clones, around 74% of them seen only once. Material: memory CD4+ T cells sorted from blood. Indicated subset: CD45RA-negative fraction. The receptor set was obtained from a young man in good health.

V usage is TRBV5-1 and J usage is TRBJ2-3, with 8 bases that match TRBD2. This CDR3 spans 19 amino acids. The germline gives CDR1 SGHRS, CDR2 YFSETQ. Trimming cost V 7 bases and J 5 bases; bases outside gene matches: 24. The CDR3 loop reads CASRRRGRAGAQGEDTQYF. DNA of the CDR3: TGCGCCAGCCGAAGACGAGGAAGAGCGGGGGCACAAGGGGAAGATACGCAGTATTTT.

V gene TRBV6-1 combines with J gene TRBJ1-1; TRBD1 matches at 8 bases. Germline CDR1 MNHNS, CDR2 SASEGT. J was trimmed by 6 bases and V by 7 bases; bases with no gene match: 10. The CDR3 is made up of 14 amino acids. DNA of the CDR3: TGTGCCAGCACTCCGAAGACAGGGGTGGCTGAAGCTTTCTTT. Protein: CASTPKTGVAEAFF.

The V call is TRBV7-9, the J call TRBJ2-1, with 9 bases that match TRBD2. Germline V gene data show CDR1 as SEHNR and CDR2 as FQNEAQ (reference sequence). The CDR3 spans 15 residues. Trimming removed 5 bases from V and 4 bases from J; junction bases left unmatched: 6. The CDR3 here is CASSPTSGQYNEQFF. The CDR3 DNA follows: TGTGCCAGCAGCCCGACTAGCGGACAATACAATGAGCAGTTCTTC.

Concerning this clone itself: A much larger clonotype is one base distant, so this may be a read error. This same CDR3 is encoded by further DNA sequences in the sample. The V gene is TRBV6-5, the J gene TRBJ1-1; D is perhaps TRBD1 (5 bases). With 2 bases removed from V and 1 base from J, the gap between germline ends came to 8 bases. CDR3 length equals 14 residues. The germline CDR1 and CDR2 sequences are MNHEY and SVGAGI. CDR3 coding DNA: TGTGCCAGCAGTTACGGGGGGACGAACACTGAAGCTTTCTTT. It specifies CASSYGGTNTEAFF.

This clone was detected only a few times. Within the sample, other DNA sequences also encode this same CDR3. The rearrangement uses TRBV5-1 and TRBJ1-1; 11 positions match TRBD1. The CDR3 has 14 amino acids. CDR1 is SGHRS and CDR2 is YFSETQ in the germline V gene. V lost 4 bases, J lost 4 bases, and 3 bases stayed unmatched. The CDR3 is CASSPGTGGTEAFF. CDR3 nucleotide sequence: TGCGCCAGCAGCCCCGGGACAGGGGGCACTGAAGCTTTCTTT.

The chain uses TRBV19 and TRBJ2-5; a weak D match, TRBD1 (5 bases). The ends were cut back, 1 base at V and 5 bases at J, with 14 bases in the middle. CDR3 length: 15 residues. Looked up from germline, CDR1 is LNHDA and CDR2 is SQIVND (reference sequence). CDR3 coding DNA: TGTGCCAGTAGTATAGGCGGTCCGAAGGGGGAGACCCAGTACTTC. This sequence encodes CASSIGGPKGETQYF.

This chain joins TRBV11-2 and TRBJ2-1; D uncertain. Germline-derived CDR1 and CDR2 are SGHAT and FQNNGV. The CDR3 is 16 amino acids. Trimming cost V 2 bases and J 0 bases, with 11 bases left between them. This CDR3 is CASSLNYGSSYNEQFF. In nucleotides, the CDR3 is TGTGCCAGCAGCTTAAACTATGGTAGCTCCTACAATGAGCAGTTCTTC.

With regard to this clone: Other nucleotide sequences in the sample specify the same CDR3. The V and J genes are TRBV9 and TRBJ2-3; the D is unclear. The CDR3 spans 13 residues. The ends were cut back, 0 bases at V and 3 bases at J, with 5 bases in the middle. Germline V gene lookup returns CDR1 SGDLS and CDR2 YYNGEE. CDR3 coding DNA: TGTGCCAGCAGCGTAGGTGAGACAGATACGCAGTATTTT. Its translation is CASSVGETDTQYF. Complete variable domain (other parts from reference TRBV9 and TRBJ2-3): DSGVTQTPKHLITATGQRVTLRCSPRSGDLSVYWYQQSLDQGLQFLIQYYNGEERAKGNILERFSAQQFPDLHSELNLSSLELGDSALYFCASSVGETDTQYFGPGTRLTVL.

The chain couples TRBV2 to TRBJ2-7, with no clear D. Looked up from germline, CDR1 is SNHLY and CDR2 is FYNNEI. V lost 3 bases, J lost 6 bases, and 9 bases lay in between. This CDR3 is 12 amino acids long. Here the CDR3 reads CASSDPETEQYF. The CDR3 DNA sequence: TGTGCCAGCAGTGACCCTGAAACCGAGCAGTACTTC.

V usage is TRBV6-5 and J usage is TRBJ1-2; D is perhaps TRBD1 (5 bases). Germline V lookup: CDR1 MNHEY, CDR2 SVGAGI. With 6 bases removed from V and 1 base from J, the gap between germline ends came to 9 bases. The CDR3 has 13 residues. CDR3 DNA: TGTGCCAGCAGAAGGGACCTTAACTATGGCTACACCTTC. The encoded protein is CASRRDLNYGYTF.

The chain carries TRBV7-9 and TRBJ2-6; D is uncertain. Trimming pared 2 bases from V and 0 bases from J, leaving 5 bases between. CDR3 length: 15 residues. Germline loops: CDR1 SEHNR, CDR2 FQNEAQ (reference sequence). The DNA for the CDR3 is TGTGCCAGCAGCTTACACCGCTCTGGGGCCAACGTCCTGACTTTC. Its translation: CASSLHRSGANVLTF.

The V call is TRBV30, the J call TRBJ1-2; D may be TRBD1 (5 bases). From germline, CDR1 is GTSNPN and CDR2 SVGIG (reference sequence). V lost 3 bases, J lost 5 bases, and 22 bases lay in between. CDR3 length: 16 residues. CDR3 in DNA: TGTGCCTGGAGCCTTCAGCTTTGGGGGGAGGTTTATGGCTACACCTTC. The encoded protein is CAWSLQLWGEVYGYTF.

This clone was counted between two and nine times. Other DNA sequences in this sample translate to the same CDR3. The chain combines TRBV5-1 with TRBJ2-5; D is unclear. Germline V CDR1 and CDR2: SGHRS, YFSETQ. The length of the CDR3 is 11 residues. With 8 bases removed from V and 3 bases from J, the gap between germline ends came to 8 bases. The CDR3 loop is CASRAEETQYF. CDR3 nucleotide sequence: TGCGCCAGTCGAGCAGAAGAGACCCAGTACTTC. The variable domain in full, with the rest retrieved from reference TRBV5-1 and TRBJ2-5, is KAGVTQTPRYLIKTRGQQVTLSCSPISGHRSVSWYQQTPGQGLQFLFEYFSETQRNKGNFPGRFSGRQFSNSRSEMNVSTLELGDSALYLCASRAEETQYFGPGTRLLVL.

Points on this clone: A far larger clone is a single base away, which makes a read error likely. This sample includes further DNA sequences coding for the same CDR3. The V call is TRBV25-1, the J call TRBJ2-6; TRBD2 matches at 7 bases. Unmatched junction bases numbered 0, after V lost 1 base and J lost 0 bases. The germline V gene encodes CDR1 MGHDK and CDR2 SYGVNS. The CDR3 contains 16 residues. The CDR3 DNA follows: TGTGCCAGCAGTGAATGGGGGGGCTCTGGGGCCAACGTCCTGACTTTC. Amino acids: CASSEWGGSGANVLTF. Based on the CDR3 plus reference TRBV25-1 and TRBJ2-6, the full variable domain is EADIYQTPRYLVIGTGKKITLECSQTMGHDKMYWYQQDPGMELHLIHYSYGVNSTEKGDLSSESTVSRIRTEHFPLTLESARPSHTSQYLCASSEWGGSGANVLTFGAGSRLTVL.

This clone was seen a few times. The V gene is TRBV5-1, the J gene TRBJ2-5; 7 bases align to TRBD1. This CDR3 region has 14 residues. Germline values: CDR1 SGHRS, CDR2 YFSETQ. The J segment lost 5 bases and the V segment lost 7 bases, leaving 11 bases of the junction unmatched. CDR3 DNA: TGCGCCAGCTCGAGAGACAGGGTGTGGGAGACCCAGTACTTC. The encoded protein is CASSRDRVWETQYF.

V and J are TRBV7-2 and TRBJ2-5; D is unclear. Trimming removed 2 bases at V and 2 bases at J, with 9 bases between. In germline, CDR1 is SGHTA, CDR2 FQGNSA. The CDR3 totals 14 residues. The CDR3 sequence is CASSLFGVQETQYF. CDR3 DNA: TGTGCCAGCAGCTTATTTGGGGTACAAGAGACCCAGTACTTC.

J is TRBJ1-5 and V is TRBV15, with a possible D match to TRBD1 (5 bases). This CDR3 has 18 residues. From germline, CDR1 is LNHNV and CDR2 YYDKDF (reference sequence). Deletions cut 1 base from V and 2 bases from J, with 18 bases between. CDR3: CATSRGGTPLGGNQPQHF. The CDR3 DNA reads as TGTGCCACCAGCAGAGGCGGGACGCCCTTAGGTGGCAATCAGCCCCAGCATTTT.

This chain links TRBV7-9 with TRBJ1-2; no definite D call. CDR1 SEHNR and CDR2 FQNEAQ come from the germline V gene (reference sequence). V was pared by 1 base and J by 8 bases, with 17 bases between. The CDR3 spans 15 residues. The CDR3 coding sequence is TGTGCCAGCAGCTTAGATGGGGTTAAGGTTGAAGGCTACACCTTC. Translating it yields CASSLDGVKVEGYTF. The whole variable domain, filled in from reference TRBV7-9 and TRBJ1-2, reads DTGVSQNPRHKITKRGQNVTFRCDPISEHNRLYWYRQTLGQGPEFLTYFQNEAQLEKSRLLSDRFSAERPKGSFSTLEIQRTEQGDSAMYLCASSLDGVKVEGYTFGSGTRLTVV.

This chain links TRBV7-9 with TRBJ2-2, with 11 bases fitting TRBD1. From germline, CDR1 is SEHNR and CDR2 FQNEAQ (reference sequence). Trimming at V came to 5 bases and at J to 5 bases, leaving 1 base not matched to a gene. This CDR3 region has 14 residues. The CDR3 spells CASSRDRGTGELFF. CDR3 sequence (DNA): TGTGCCAGCAGCCGGGACAGGGGGACCGGGGAGCTGTTTTTT.

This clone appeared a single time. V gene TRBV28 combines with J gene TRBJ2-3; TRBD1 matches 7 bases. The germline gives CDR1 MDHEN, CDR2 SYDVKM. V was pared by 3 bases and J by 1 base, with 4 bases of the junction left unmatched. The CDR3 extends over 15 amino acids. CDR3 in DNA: TGTGCCAGCAGTTTCCCCGGACAGGGCACAGATACGCAGTATTTT. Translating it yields CASSFPGQGTDTQYF.

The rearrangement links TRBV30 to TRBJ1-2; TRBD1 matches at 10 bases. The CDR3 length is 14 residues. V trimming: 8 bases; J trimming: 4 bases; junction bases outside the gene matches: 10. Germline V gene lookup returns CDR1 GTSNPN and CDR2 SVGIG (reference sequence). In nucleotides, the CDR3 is TGTGCCCGCGCCGAGGGACAGGGGTCCTATGGCTACACCTTC. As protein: CARAEGQGSYGYTF.

The CDR3 is CASSPGVIPEAFF. The CDR3 DNA follows: TGTGCCAGCTCACCAGGAGTGATCCCTGAAGCTTTCTTT. The chain uses TRBV18 and TRBJ1-1; no clear D gene. V was shortened by 2 bases and J by 6 bases, with 10 bases between the two germline ends. There are 13 residues in the CDR3. CDR1 is KGHSH and CDR2 is LQKENI in the germline V gene.

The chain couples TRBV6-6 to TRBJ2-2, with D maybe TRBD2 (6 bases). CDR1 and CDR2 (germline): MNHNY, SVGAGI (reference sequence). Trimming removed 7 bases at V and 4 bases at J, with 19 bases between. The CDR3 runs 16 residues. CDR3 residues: CASTPEAGRLTGELFF. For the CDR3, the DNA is TGTGCCAGCACCCCCGAGGCGGGACGGCTCACCGGGGAGCTGTTTTTT.

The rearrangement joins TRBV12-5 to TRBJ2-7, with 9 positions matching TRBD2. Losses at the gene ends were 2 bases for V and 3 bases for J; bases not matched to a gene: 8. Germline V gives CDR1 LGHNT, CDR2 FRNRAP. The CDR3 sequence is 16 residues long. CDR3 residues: CASGLFASGISYEQYF. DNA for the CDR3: TGTGCTAGTGGTTTGTTCGCTAGCGGGATCAGCTACGAGCAGTACTTC.

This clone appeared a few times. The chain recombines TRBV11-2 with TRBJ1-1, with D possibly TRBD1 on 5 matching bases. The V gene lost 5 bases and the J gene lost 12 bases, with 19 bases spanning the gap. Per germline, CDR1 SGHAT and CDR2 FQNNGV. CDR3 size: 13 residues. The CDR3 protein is CASSHRGAPGSFF. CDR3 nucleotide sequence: TGTGCCAGCAGCCATCGTGGGGCTCCGGGATCTTTCTTT.

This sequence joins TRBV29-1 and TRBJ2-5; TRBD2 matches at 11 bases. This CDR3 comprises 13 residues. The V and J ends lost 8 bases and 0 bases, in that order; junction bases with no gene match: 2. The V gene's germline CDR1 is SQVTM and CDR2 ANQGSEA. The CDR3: CSMTSGNQETQYF. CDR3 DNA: TGCAGCATGACTAGCGGGAACCAAGAGACCCAGTACTTC.

The CDR3 sequence: CASSSRQGGYEQYF. DNA of the CDR3: TGTGCCAGCAGTTCCCGACAGGGGGGCTACGAGCAGTACTTC. The chain is built from TRBV27 and TRBJ2-7, with 9 bases fitting TRBD1. CDR3 length: 14 amino acids. V was clipped by 4 bases and J by 3 bases; unmatched bases: 4. CDR1 and CDR2 from the germline V gene are MNHEY and SMNVEV (reference sequence).

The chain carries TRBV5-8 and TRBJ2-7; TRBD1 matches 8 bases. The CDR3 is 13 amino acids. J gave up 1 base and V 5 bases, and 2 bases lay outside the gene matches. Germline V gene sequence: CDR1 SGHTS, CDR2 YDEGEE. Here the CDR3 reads CASRRDRSYEQYF. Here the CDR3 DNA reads TGTGCCAGCAGACGGGACAGGTCCTACGAGCAGTACTTC.